This is a list of T cell receptor beta chains from one sample in a study of esophageal squamous cell carcinoma under preoperative chemotherapy. TCRdb ran MiXCR on the PCR reads and lists one entry per CDR3 protein. This table holds tens of thousands of distinct CDR3 sequences, less than 65% found once. The sample was acquired from a patient given preoperative chemotherapy. The origin of the receptors is a human donor with esophageal squamous cell carcinoma. The donor label of this sample is uncertain. Each CDR3 is given with its conserved first and last residue. D genes are given only for firm matches. Clone size appears in some rows only: once, few, many, or a class for an expanded clone.

size	D	J	V	CDR3	DNA
.	.	TRBJ2-3	TRBV6-4	CASGTSSTDTQYF	TGTGCCAGCGGGACATCAAGCACAGATACGCAGTATTTT
medium-sized	.	TRBJ2-3	TRBV7-8	CASSPNVRRGLDTQYF	TGTGCCAGCAGCCCGAATGTCAGGCGTGGCTTGGATACGCAGTATTTT
.	TRBD1	TRBJ2-5	TRBV7-2	CASSSTGAINTQYF	TGTGCCAGCAGCTCGACAGGGGCCATAAACACCCAGTACTTC
.	.	TRBJ2-5	TRBV5-1	CASSTGTSEQYF	TGCGCCAGCAGCACTGGGACCAGTGAGCAGTACTTC
many	.	TRBJ1-4	TRBV11-2	CASSLMGGAEKLFF	TGTGCCAGCAGCTTGATGGGAGGCGCTGAAAAACTGTTTTTT
.	.	TRBJ2-3	TRBV7-2	CASSFRAETQYF	TGTGCCAGCAGCTTCAGGGCAGAGACGCAGTATTTT
many	.	TRBJ2-5	TRBV7-2	CASSLIPNGETQYF	TGTGCCAGCAGCTTAATACCGAATGGTGAGACCCAGTACTTC
.	.	TRBJ2-3	TRBV7-2	CASGRRHTDTQYF	TGTGCCAGCGGCCGCCGACACACAGATACGCAGTATTTC
.	TRBD1	TRBJ2-4	TRBV6-1	CASSRNQGEGEDTQYF	TGTGCCAGCAGTCGCAACCAGGGGGAAGGCGAAGATACGCAGTACTTC
.	.	TRBJ2-3	TRBV7-3	CASSGCSPDTQYF	TGTGCCAGCAGCGGTTGTAGCCCAGATACCCAGTATTTT
.	TRBD1	TRBJ2-5	TRBV7-2	CASSLDGLGGRPQETQYF	TGTGCCAGCAGCTTAGATGGGCTAGGGGGCCGGCCCCAAGAGACCCAGTACTTT
.	.	TRBJ2-3	TRBV7-2	CAMGLEAANTDAQYF	TGTGCCATGGGATTAGAGGCTGCGAACACAGATGCGCAGTATTTT
once	.	TRBJ1-2	TRBV27	CASSYEGNYGYTF	TGTGCCAGCAGTTATGAAGGAAACTATGGCTACACCTTC
.	TRBD1	TRBJ1-4	TRBV5-6	CASTIRDRGYEKLFF	TGTGCCAGCACTATCCGGGACAGGGGGTATGAAAAACTGTTTTTT
once	.	TRBJ2-2	TRBV6-2/TRBV6-3	CASSYSIRRMTNTGELFF	TGTGCCAGCAGTTACTCGATAAGGCGGATGACGAACACCGGGGAGCTGTTTTTT
.	.	TRBJ2-4	TRBV12-3/TRBV12-4	CASSATGLWAKDTQYF	TGTGCCAGCAGTGCTACGGGCCTGTGGGCCAAAGATACGCAGTACTTC
.	TRBD2	TRBJ2-3	TRBV12-5	CASGNSGSDTQYF	TGTGCTAGTGGCAATAGCGGGAGCGATACGCAGTATTTT
many	.	TRBJ2-2	TRBV11-3	CASSLTTVRTGELFF	TGTGCCAGCAGCTTAACGACCGTTCGGACCGGGGAGCTGTTTTTT
few	.	TRBJ2-7	TRBV7-6	CASSPIFPEAQYF	TGTGCCAGCAGCCCCATTTTTCCCGAGGCCCAGTACTTC
.	.	TRBJ2-5	TRBV7-6	CAGIGGRYQETQYF	TGTGCGGGGATCGGGGGCCGTTACCAAGAGACCCAGTATTTC